The TCR beta chain under discussion was sequenced for a study of vaccination effects on CD4 cells after COVID-19 (dated by TCRdb to 2022 to 2024). Background for the entire study: Each participant got two doses of an mRNA SARS-CoV-2 vaccine, either BNT162b2 or mRNA-1273. Cultures from other donors in the study were sequenced with the Oncomine TCR Beta short-read assay on an Illumina iSeq 100. The full study included around ten COVID-19 convalescent patients and several SARS-CoV-2-naive healthy vaccine recipients. SARS-CoV-2 spike-specific CD4+ TCR repertoires from before and after mRNA vaccination were compared in COVID-19 convalescent patients and in infection-naive vaccine recipients.

Paper-wide results and their limitations: In healthy vaccine recipients, vaccine-induced clones were almost all SARS-CoV-2 mono-reactive, with only 1 of 255 cross-reactive with common cold coronaviruses. Limitations of the study were the small number of convalescent patients and the absence of early post-infection timepoints. Clones induced by infection and clones induced by vaccination both contracted markedly at late timepoints after vaccination, which fits with T cell responses waning over time.

Comments on this clone: This receptor's antigen is unknown. Base qualities are not provided; no much larger clone lies one nucleotide away. Additional DNA sequences in this sample encode the identical CDR3.

Receptor libraries were prepared by the immunoSEQ multiplex PCR assay. DNA from the cultured and isolated CD4+ T cells underwent TCR beta CDR3 sequencing. The paper's data handling went like this. The analysis removed non-productive TCR sequences, trimmed reads to the CDR3 region, and retained only CDR3s that were 7 or more amino acids long. The MANAFEST web app was used to pick out antigen-specific clonotypes by comparing their expansion in peptide wells with that in reference cultures. Positive clones required FDR<0.05 expansion versus reference and all other wells, odds ratio above 5, and frequency above 0.1% in two replicate wells. A clonotype was called cross-reactive if it was significantly expanded both in SARS-CoV-2 spike wells and in at least one common cold coronavirus spike condition. Levenshtein distance calculated with the stringdist R package was used to assess CDR3 similarity, and unrooted trees were constructed with ape in R 3.6.1. Not all clones reach the TCRdb copy of this immuneACCESS table, which keeps in-frame sequences only. Checked studies attribute under half of the gap to unresolved V genes and leave the rest unexplained. V and J calls and clone size are those listed in that table; D and trimming were worked out from the DNA. This sample has about 54,000 clones in its table, and roughly two thirds of those were observed once. Approximately 20% of the sample belongs to the ten largest clones.

The germline V gene provides CDR1 MNHEY and CDR2 SVGAGI. The CDR3 contains 12 residues, cysteine and phenylalanine counted. CDR3 DNA is the only sequence kept; it has 36 bases, read in frame from the first base. Here V drops 6 bases and J drops 6 bases, and the junction holds 3 bases not matched to any gene. In the ViraFEST assay, PBMC were stimulated with viral peptide pools, and antigen-specific CD4+ T cell clonotypes were then identified by expansion using TCR sequencing. After about 9 days of culture, CD4+ T cells were isolated with the EasySep CD4+ T cell isolation kit. Healthy vaccine recipients had no prior SARS-CoV-2 infection, confirmed by negative nucleocapsid antibodies before and after vaccination. Each well held around 1.9 million PBMC cultured in IMDM containing around 5% human AB serum, roughly 9.9 IU/ml IL-2 and gentamicin, along with roughly 10 ug/ml peptides. Half of the culture medium was replaced with fresh IL-2-containing medium on days 3 and 7. Each peptide stimulation condition was cultured in triplicate wells unless otherwise noted. PBMC were separated from whole blood using Ficoll-Paque Plus gradient centrifugation and were then either cryopreserved at -140C or used fresh. The overlapping peptide pools covered the spike proteins of SARS-CoV-2 as well as those of the common cold coronaviruses HCoV-NL63, HCoV-OC43 and HCoV-229E. The QIAamp micro DNA kit was used to extract genomic DNA from the cultured CD4+ T cells.

The source was CD4+ T cells from PBMCs cultured with SARS-CoV-2 spike peptides, collected before COVID-19 vaccination. In light of the paper, this sample's cell subset or site label describes: SARS-CoV-2 spike overlapping peptide pool stimulation. The chain was built from TRBV6-5 and TRBJ2-7; 9 bases in the middle match TRBD1. The clonotype originates from a human donor who received a COVID-19 vaccine. The nucleotides read TGTGCCAGCAGACAGGGGGCTGGCGAGCAGTACTTC. This gives the protein CASRQGAGEQYF.